The 8 T cell receptor beta chains in this list originate from one sample, sequenced in a study of blood T cell repertoires in COVID-19. Libraries were prepared by immunoSEQ multiplex PCR; TCRdb keeps only in-frame clonotypes and omits some of them. The profile shows 200,000 to 300,000 clones, roughly 86% of them singletons. The sample consisted of peripheral blood. The receptors originated from a young woman who had recovered from COVID-19.

This chain connects TRBV2 to TRBJ2-7; D is undetermined. V lost 6 bases and J 6 bases, leaving 24 bases between the germline ends. The CDR3 extends over 16 amino acids. The germline gives CDR1 SNHLY, CDR2 FYNNEI. The CDR3 spells CASSSVWSRGAFEQYF. Written as DNA, the CDR3 is TGTGCCAGCAGCTCGGTGTGGAGTAGAGGAGCCTTCGAGCAGTACTTC.

This sequence joins TRBV7-9 and TRBJ1-5, with a possible D match to TRBD1 (5 bases). Germline CDR1 is SEHNR and CDR2 is FQNEAQ (reference sequence). V lost 8 bases and J 7 bases, leaving 12 bases between the germline ends. The CDR3 covers 12 residues. The CDR3 DNA reads as TGTGCCAGCGGGGAGGGGATCCAGCCCCAGCATTTT. Its protein product is CASGEGIQPQHF.

The CDR3 bases are TGTGCCAGTAGTATGCAGGGGGCGAGGGGTAACTATGGCTACACCTTC. It yields the protein CASSMQGARGNYGYTF. The V call is TRBV19, the J call TRBJ1-2, with 8 bases identical to TRBD1. The CDR3 is 16 residues long. Germline V CDR1 and CDR2: LNHDA, SQIVND (reference sequence). The V segment lost 3 bases and the J segment 1 base; nucleotides outside the gene matches: 7.

The chain recombines TRBV24-1 with TRBJ2-1; D may be TRBD1 (5 bases). Germline CDR1 and CDR2: KGHDR and SFDVKD. The germline V and J ends were trimmed by 4 bases and 5 bases, with 14 bases remaining between them. The CDR3 consists of 15 residues. The CDR3 sequence is CATSDSRQSDNEQFF. The DNA of the CDR3 is TGTGCCACCAGTGACTCCCGACAGAGCGACAATGAGCAGTTCTTC.

The count of this clone is one. J is TRBJ1-6 and V is TRBV19; D call uncertain. Germline V gene data show CDR1 as LNHDA and CDR2 as SQIVND (reference sequence). CDR3 size: 16 residues. V was pared by 3 bases and J by 6 bases, with 15 bases between. CDR3 loop: CASSIFARKSNSPLHF. The CDR3 coding sequence is TGTGCCAGTAGTATTTTCGCGAGAAAGTCTAATTCACCCCTCCACTTT. Full variable domain (missing parts from reference TRBV19 and TRBJ1-6): DGGITQSPKYLFRKEGQNVTLSCEQNLNHDAMYWYRQDPGQGLRLIYYSQIVNDFQKGDIAEGYSVSREKKESFPLTVTSAQKNPTAFYLCASSIFARKSNSPLHFGNGTRLTVT.

The chain recombines TRBV6-5 with TRBJ2-7; D is uncertain. V was clipped by 3 bases and J by 6 bases, with 12 bases between them. Germline V gene data show CDR1 as MNHEY and CDR2 as SVGAGI. CDR3 length equals 13 residues. CDR3 DNA sequence: TGTGCCAGCAGTTATATTCCTTCGGGCGAGCAGTACTTC. Residues: CASSYIPSGEQYF.

The gene calls are TRBV6-1 and TRBJ2-5, with D uncertain. The length of the CDR3 is 14 residues. Germline loops: CDR1 MNHNS, CDR2 SASEGT. The V end was cut by 2 bases, the J end by 9 bases, with 16 bases between. CDR3 loop: CASSENWRDGSQYF. The DNA of the CDR3 is TGTGCCAGCAGTGAAAATTGGCGCGACGGGTCCCAGTACTTC.

The chain joins TRBV13 to TRBJ1-6, with D unclear. The CDR3 covers 14 residues. Per germline, CDR1 PRHDT and CDR2 FYEKMQ (reference sequence). V was shortened by 3 bases and J by 5 bases, with 8 bases between the two germline ends. The CDR3 DNA is TGTGCCAGCAGCTTCTCGGGGAATAATTCACCCCTCCACTTT. Translation gives CASSFSGNNSPLHF.